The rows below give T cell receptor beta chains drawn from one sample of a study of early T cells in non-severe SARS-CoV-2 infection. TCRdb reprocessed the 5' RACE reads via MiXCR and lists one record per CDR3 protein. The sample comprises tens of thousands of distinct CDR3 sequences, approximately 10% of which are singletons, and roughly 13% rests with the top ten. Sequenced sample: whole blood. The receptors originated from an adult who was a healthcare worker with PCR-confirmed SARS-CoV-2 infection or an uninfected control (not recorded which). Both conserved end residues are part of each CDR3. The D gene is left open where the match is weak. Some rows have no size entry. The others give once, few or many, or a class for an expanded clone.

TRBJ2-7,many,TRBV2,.,CARSTGPEQYF,TGTGCCAGGTCTACAGGACCCGAGCAGTACTTC
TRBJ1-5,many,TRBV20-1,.,CSARRGDQPQHF,TGCAGTGCTAGGCGGGGGGATCAGCCCCAGCATTTT
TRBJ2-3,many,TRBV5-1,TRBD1,CASSLGQPDTQYF,TGCGCCAGCAGCCTGGGACAGCCAGATACGCAGTATTTT
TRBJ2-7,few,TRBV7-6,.,CASSSGTDSYEQYF,TGTGCCAGCAGCTCCGGGACCGACTCCTACGAGCAGTACTTC
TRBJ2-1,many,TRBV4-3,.,CASSQGKYSYNEQFF,TGCGCCAGCAGCCAAGGGAAGTACTCCTACAATGAGCAGTTCTTC
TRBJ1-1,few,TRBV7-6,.,CASSLAGGSTEAFF,TGTGCCAGCAGCTTAGCAGGAGGGTCCACTGAAGCTTTCTTT
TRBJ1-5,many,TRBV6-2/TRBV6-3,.,CASSIYRTNQPQHF,TGTGCCAGCAGTATATACAGGACTAATCAGCCCCAGCATTTT
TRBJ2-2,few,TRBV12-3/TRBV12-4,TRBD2,CASSLTGGYTGELFF,TGTGCCAGCAGTTTAACGGGGGGATACACCGGGGAGCTGTTTTTT
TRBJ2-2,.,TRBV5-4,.,CASSINTGELFF,TGTGCCAGCAGCATTAACACCGGGGAGCTGTTTTTT
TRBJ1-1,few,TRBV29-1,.,CSVETNTEAFF,TGCAGCGTCGAGACTAACACTGAAGCTTTCTTT
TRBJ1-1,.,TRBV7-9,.,CASSSGCNTEAFF,TGTGCCAGCAGCTCTGGATGTAACACTGAAGCTTTCTTT
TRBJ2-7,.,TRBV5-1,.,CASSLTARYEQYF,TGCGCCAGCAGCCTAACGGCGCGCTACGAGCAGTACTTC
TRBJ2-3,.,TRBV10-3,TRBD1,CAISESGRGPTDTQYF,TGTGCCATCAGTGAGTCAGGCAGGGGGCCGACAGATACGCAGTATTTT
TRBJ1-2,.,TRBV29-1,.,CSVEIGFGYTF,TGCAGCGTGGAAATCGGCTTTGGCTACACCTTC
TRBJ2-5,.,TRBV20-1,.,CSATITTQETQYF,TGCAGTGCTACTATAACGACACAAGAGACCCAGTACTTC
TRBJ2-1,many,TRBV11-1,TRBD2,CASSSAGERAYNEQFF,TGTGCCAGCAGCTCCGCGGGGGAGCGGGCTTACAATGAGCAGTTCTTC
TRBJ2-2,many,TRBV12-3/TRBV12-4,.,CATSIGPHMGGELFF,TGTGCCACCTCAATCGGACCGCATATGGGTGGGGAGCTGTTTTTT
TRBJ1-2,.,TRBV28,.,CASSRLDYGYTF,TGTGCCAGCAGCCGTCTCGACTATGGCTACACCTTC
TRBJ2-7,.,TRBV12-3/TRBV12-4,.,CASSWMYEQYF,TGTGCCAGCAGTTGGATGTACGAGCAGTACTTC
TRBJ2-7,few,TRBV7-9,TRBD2,CASSSTYGGLAAGPYEQYF,TGTGCCAGCAGCTCAACTTACGGGGGACTAGCGGCCGGACCCTACGAGCAGTACTTC
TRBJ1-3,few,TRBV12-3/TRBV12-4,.,CASTLENTIYF,TGTGCCAGCACCCTTGAAAACACCATATATTTT
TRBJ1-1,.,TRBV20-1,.,CSASMSLNTEAFF,TGCAGTGCCTCGATGAGCCTGAATACTGAAGCTTTCTTT
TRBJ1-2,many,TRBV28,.,CASSRKMGYGYTF,TGTGCCAGCAGTCGGAAAATGGGCTATGGCTACACCTTC
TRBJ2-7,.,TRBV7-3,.,CASSPSPYSYEQYF,TGTGCCAGCAGCCCATCACCTTACTCCTACGAGCAGTACTTC
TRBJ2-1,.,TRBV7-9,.,CASRKRVGFEQFF,TGTGCCAGCAGGAAAAGAGTGGGGTTTGAGCAGTTCTTC
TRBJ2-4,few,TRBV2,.,CATEGGMDIQYF,TGTGCCACCGAGGGTGGGATGGACATTCAGTACTTC
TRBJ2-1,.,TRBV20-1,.,CSASLPWQDNEQFF,TGCAGTGCTAGCCTCCCCTGGCAGGACAATGAGCAGTTCTTC
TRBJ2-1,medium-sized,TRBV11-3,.,CASSLGPAEQFF,TGTGCCAGCAGCCTAGGGCCCGCCGAGCAGTTCTTC
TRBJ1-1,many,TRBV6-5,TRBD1,CASRATGGTRRAEAFF,TGTGCCAGCAGAGCTACAGGGGGGACAAGAAGAGCTGAAGCTTTCTTT
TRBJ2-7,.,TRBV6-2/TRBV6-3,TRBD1,CASSLSPGGIQYEQYF,TGTGCCAGCAGTTTATCACCAGGGGGCATACAGTACGAGCAGTACTTC
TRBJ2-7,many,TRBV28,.,CASSPRDEQYF,TGTGCCAGCAGCCCCAGGGACGAGCAGTACTTC
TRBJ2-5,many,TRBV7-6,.,CASSSRDLGGWETQYF,TGTGCCAGCAGCTCCAGAGATTTGGGGGGCTGGGAGACCCAGTACTTC
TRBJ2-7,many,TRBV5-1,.,CASSSDGYYEQYF,TGCGCCAGCAGCTCGGACGGGTACTACGAGCAGTACTTC
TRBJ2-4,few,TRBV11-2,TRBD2,CASSLGLAGDGSKNIQYF,TGTGCCAGCAGCTTAGGACTAGCGGGAGATGGGTCCAAAAACATTCAGTACTTC
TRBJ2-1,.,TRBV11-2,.,CASSFNTGSYNEQFF,TGTGCCAGCAGCTTTAATACAGGTTCCTACAATGAGCAGTTCTTC
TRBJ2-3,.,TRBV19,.,CASKSSAGKDTQYF,TGTGCCAGTAAGAGTTCGGCGGGGAAGGATACGCAGTATTTT
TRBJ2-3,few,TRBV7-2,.,CASSLGTLAAHTQYF,TGTGCCAGCAGCTTGGGGACTCTCGCGGCCCATACGCAGTATTTT
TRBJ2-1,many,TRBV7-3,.,CASSSLSGNDYNEQFF,TGTGCCAGCAGCTCCCTTAGCGGAAACGACTACAATGAGCAGTTCTTC
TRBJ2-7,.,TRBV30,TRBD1,CAWSAGTGEQYF,TGTGCCTGGAGTGCCGGGACAGGAGAGCAGTACTTC
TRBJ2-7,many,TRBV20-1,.,CSARDPYGTSYEQYF,TGCAGTGCTAGAGACCCCTACGGGACGTCCTACGAGCAGTACTTC
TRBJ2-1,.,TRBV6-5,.,CASREGLGYNEQFF,TGTGCCAGCAGGGAGGGGTTGGGGTACAATGAGCAGTTCTTC
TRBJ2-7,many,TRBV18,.,CASSPDTFYEQYF,TGTGCCAGCTCACCGGATACTTTTTACGAGCAGTACTTC
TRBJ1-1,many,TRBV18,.,CASSPDWGTEAFF,TGTGCCAGCTCACCAGATTGGGGGACTGAAGCTTTCTTT
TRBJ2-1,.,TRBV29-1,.,CSVGDFHEQFF,TGCAGCGTTGGAGATTTCCATGAGCAGTTCTTC
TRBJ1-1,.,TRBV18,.,CASSRGEASEAFF,TGTGCCAGCTCACGGGGGGAGGCGAGCGAAGCTTTCTTT
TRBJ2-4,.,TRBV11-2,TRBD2,CASSSSGRDIQYF,TGTGCCAGCAGCTCCTCAGGGAGGGACATTCAGTACTTC
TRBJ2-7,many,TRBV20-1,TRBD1,CSARWDRAPYEQYF,TGCAGTGCTAGGTGGGACAGGGCTCCCTACGAGCAGTACTTC
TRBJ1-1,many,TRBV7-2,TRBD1,CASSSWTGGTGRAFF,TGTGCCAGCAGCTCCTGGACAGGCGGTACGGGTAGAGCTTTCTTT
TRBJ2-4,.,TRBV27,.,CASRARDRANIQYF,TGTGCCAGCAGAGCCAGGGACCGAGCGAACATTCAGTACTTC
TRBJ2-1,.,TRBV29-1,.,CSARTDNNEQFF,TGCAGCGCACGGACAGACAACAATGAGCAGTTCTTC
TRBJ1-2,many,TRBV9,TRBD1,CASSAGRQGLYGYTF,TGTGCCAGCAGCGCAGGTAGACAGGGCCTTTACGGCTACACCTTC
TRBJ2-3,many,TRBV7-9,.,CASSLARGGTDTQYF,TGTGCCAGCAGCTTAGCTCGCGGAGGCACAGATACGCAGTATTTT
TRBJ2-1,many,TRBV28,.,CASSPRRWVNEQFF,TGTGCCAGCAGTCCCCGGCGCTGGGTCAATGAGCAGTTCTTC
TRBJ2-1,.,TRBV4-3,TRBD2,CASSQDVTGGPDEQFF,TGCGCCAGCAGCCAAGACGTAACGGGGGGGCCGGATGAGCAGTTCTTC
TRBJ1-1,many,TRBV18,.,CATTQLVTTEAFF,TGTGCCACCACACAATTAGTAACCACTGAAGCTTTCTTT
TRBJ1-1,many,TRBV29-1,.,CSASANTEAFF,TGCAGCGCGTCGGCGAACACTGAAGCTTTCTTT
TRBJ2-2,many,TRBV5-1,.,CASSSTASNTGELFF,TGCGCCAGCAGCTCGACAGCGAGCAACACCGGGGAGCTGTTTTTT